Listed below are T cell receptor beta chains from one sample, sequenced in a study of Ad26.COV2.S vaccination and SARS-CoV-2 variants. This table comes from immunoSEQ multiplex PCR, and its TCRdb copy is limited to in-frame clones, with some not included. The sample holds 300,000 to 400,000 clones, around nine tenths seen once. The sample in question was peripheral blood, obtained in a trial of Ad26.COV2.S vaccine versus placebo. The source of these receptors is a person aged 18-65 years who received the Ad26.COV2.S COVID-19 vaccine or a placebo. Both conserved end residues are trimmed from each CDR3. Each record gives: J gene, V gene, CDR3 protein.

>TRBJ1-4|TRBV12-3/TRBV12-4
ASGGEKLF
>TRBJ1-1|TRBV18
ASSLGQGDTEAF
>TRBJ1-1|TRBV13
ASSTGGNTEAF
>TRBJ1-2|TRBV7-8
ASSLYPGQTYGYT
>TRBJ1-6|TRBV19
ASTTGVGNSPLH
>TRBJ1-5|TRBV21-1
ASATSFSNQPQH
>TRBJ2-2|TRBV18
ASSPLSANTGELF
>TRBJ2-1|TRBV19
ASSIGFTGSYNEQF
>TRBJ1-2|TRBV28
ASSPPSAGYT
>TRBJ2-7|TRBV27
ASSWGALAGYEQY
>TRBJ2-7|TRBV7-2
ASMRDRGNFYEQY
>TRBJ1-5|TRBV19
ASSVGIGYSNQPQH
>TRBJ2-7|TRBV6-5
ASRHKGQGDYEQY
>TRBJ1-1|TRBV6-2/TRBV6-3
ASSSNLNSRNTEAF
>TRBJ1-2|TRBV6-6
ATQPGGVDYGYT
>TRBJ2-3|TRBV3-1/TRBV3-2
ASSQSGLAGITDTQY
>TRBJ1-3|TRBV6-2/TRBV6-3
ASSYLSSGNTIY
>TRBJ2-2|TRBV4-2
ASSQPGINTGELF
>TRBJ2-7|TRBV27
ASSSTGVRGYEQY
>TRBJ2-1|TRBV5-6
ASSFISSYNEQF
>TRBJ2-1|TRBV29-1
SVVGEYNEQF
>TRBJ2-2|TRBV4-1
ASSQAYLSGRALGGELF
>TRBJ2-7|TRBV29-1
SVEDRSSGSHEQY
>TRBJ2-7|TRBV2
ATQGNQNYEQY
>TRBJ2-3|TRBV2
ASAMDLTDTQY
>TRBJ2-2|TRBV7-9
ASSQGQGSNTGELF
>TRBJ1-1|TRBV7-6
ASSWAENTEAF
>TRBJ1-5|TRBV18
ASSPPGQGLVNQPQH
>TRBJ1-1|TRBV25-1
ASRRAAEAF
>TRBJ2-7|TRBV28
ASSLSGSDYEQY
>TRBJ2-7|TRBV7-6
ASSLVSGGREQY
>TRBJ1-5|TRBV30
AWVKQGDSNQPQH
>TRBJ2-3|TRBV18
ASSSNELDTQY